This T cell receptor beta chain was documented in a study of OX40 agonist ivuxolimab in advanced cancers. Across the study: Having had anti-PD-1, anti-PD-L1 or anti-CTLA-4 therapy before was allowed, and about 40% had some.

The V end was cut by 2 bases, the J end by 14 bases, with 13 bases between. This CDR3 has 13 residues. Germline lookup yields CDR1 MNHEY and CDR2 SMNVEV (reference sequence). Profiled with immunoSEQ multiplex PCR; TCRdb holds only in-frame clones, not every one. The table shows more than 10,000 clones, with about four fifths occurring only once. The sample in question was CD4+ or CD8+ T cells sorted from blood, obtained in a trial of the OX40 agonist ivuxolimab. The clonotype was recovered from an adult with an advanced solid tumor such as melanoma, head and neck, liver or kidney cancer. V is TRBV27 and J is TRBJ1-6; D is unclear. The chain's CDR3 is CASSLDRPSALHF. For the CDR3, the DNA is TGTGCCAGCAGTTTAGACCGACCTTCGGCCCTCCACTTT.